Sequencing of this TCR beta chain was carried out in a study of blood T cell repertoires in COVID-19. In the study overall: T cells, B-cell-depleted T cells, or PBMCs provided the cDNA or gDNA that served as material.

In the authors' methods: Estimation of nucleated cell counts was performed using reference gene primer amplification. TCRdb's copy holds only in-frame clones and misses some; the assay was immunoSEQ multiplex PCR. The V and J calls and clone size come from that table; D and trimming were worked out from the DNA. In the table there are 55,000 to 65,000 clones, approximately 91% of which are singletons. The CDR3 has 15 residues. With V trimmed by 7 bases and J by 4 bases, 11 bases remained unmatched. CDR1 is SQVTM and CDR2 is ANQGSEA in the germline V gene. The J gene is TRBJ2-3, the V gene TRBV29-1; TRBD2 matches 10 bases. The clonotype comes from a human donor in a cohort sampled during active COVID-19. The sequenced sample was peripheral blood. CDR3 sequence: CSGLISGRTADTQYF. The DNA for the CDR3 is TGCAGCGGCCTCATTAGCGGGAGGACAGCAGATACGCAGTATTTT.